These 14 T cell receptor beta chains were all obtained from the same sample, sequenced in a study of blood T cell repertoires in COVID-19. Repertoires were generated with immunoSEQ multiplex PCR, while TCRdb's copy carries only in-frame clones and drops some. The repertoire holds roughly 380,000 clones, with about 90% as singletons. Sequenced: PBMCs or T cells enriched from blood (not recorded which). These receptors were collected from a man younger than 40 who had recovered from COVID-19.

The chain links TRBV28 to TRBJ1-3; 8 nucleotides align to TRBD1. Germline CDR1 MDHEN, CDR2 SYDVKM. V shed 6 bases, J shed 4 bases, and the junction held 8 bases outside the gene matches. The CDR3 extends over 15 amino acids. Here the CDR3 DNA reads TGTGCCAGCAGACCCGGACAGGGTATGGGAAACACCATATATTTT. The encoded protein is CASRPGQGMGNTIYF.

The chain has TRBV9 and TRBJ2-1; tentative D call: TRBD2 (5 bases). V gave up 1 base and J gave up 4 bases, with 21 bases separating them. CDR1 and CDR2 from the germline V gene are SGDLS and YYNGEE. CDR3 length: 18 residues. The CDR3 is CASSVFGGSGVLYNEQFF. CDR3 DNA sequence: TGTGCCAGCAGCGTATTTGGTGGGAGCGGAGTTCTTTACAATGAGCAGTTCTTC.

This chain links TRBV5-1 with TRBJ2-3; 10 nucleotides match TRBD1. The CDR3 contains 15 residues. The germline V gene has CDR1 SGHRS and CDR2 YFSETQ. The ends lost 2 bases at V and 3 bases at J; junction bases unmatched: 3. In DNA, the CDR3 is TGCGCCAGCAGCTTAGGGGACAGGGGTACAGATACGCAGTATTTT. It encodes CASSLGDRGTDTQYF.

The chain couples TRBV6-2 or TRBV6-3 to TRBJ2-3; 8 positions agree with TRBD2. This CDR3 contains 12 residues. CDR1 is MNHEY and CDR2 is SVGEGT in the germline V gene. The ends lost 6 bases at V and 9 bases at J; junction bases unmatched: 5. The chain's CDR3 is CASSRLAQTQYF. CDR3 coding DNA: TGTGCCAGCAGCAGACTAGCGCAGACGCAGTATTTT.

This sequence joins TRBV5-6 and TRBJ2-1; D might be TRBD1 (7 bases). This CDR3 comprises 14 residues. The germline V and J ends were trimmed by 2 bases and 5 bases, with 11 bases remaining between them. The germline gives CDR1 SGHDT, CDR2 YYEEEE. CDR3 in DNA: TGTGCCAGCAGCTTCCAGGGGGGTCACAATGAGCAGTTCTTC. This encodes CASSFQGGHNEQFF.

CDR3 DNA: TGTGCCAGCAGCCAAGGGCCGGTACAGAGCTACGAGCAGTACTTC. It translates to CASSQGPVQSYEQYF. This rearrangement joins TRBV3-1 (or the pseudogene TRBV3-2) to TRBJ2-7, with unresolved D. V dropped 1 base and J dropped 3 bases, with 13 bases sitting between them. This CDR3 spans 15 amino acids. Germline V lookup: CDR1 LGHDT, CDR2 YNNKEL (reference sequence).

The J gene is TRBJ1-6, the V gene TRBV7-9; D remains unclear. V was trimmed by 4 bases and J by 7 bases, leaving 11 bases between them. Germline values: CDR1 SEHNR, CDR2 FQNEAQ (reference sequence). This CDR3 is built from 14 residues. CDR3 in amino acids: CASSSEPRNSPLHF. CDR3 nucleotide sequence: TGTGCCAGCAGCTCTGAGCCAAGAAATTCACCCCTCCACTTT. Based on the CDR3 plus reference TRBV7-9 and TRBJ1-6, the full variable domain is DTGVSQNPRHKITKRGQNVTFRCDPISEHNRLYWYRQTLGQGPEFLTYFQNEAQLEKSRLLSDRFSAERPKGSFSTLEIQRTEQGDSAMYLCASSSEPRNSPLHFGNGTRLTVT.

This chain links TRBV7-2 with TRBJ1-2; TRBD1 matches at 7 bases. The CDR3 is 13 residues long. CDR1 SGHTA and CDR2 FQGNSA come from the germline V gene. The V segment lost 5 bases and the J segment 8 bases; nucleotides outside the gene matches: 8. CDR3 bases: TGTGCCAGCAGCCTGACACAGGGGAGAGGCTACACCTTC. This sequence encodes CASSLTQGRGYTF.

The chain has TRBV19 and TRBJ1-1; 10 positions agree with TRBD1. The germline V gene encodes CDR1 LNHDA and CDR2 SQIVND (reference sequence). J lost 5 bases, V lost 10 bases, and 7 bases had no gene match. CDR3 length: 13 amino acids. CDR3 sequence (DNA): TGTGCCACAATGGACAGGGGGAGGACTGAAGCTTTCTTT. This encodes CATMDRGRTEAFF.

V gene TRBV4-1 combines with J gene TRBJ2-7; D is undetermined. Germline CDR1 and CDR2: MGHRA and YSYEKL. V lost 0 bases and J 1 base, leaving 13 bases between the germline ends. CDR3 size: 16 residues. The chain's CDR3 is CASSQDGRSVSYEQYF. The CDR3, as DNA: TGCGCCAGCAGCCAAGATGGCAGGTCTGTATCCTACGAGCAGTACTTC.

The V gene is TRBV15, the J gene TRBJ2-3; 7 nucleotides match TRBD1. The trim removed 3 bases at V and 1 base at J, leaving 4 bases unmatched. Germline V lookup: CDR1 LNHNV, CDR2 YYDKDF (reference sequence). The CDR3 has 15 amino acids. The CDR3 DNA is TGTGCCACCAGCAGCAAGGGACAGCGCACAGATACGCAGTATTTT. Its protein is CATSSKGQRTDTQYF.

This chain uses TRBV29-1 with TRBJ2-1; 8 positions agree with TRBD1. The V gene end was trimmed by 0 bases and the J gene end by 4 bases; junction bases not matched to a gene: 14. Germline V gene lookup returns CDR1 SQVTM and CDR2 ANQGSEA. This CDR3 has 18 amino acids. CDR3 sequence reads: CSVEDPTDRDAIYNEQFF. The CDR3 DNA sequence: TGCAGCGTTGAAGATCCCACGGACAGGGATGCCATATACAATGAGCAGTTCTTC.

This rearrangement joins TRBV4-1 to TRBJ1-5, with 7 bases that match TRBD1. Germline-derived CDR1 and CDR2 are MGHRA and YSYEKL. The J segment lost 5 bases and the V segment lost 3 bases, leaving 13 bases of the junction unmatched. This CDR3 region has 17 residues. The CDR3 DNA reads as TGCGCCAGCAGCCAGTCCACAGGGGCGTCAGGCGATCAGCCCCAGCATTTT. Residues: CASSQSTGASGDQPQHF.

V is TRBV5-1 and J is TRBJ2-2; the match to TRBD1 covers 9 bases. Germline lookup yields CDR1 SGHRS and CDR2 YFSETQ. V was clipped by 7 bases and J by 3 bases; unmatched bases: 4. This CDR3 contains 14 residues. The CDR3 protein is CASRDREDTGELFF. CDR3 nucleotide sequence: TGCGCCAGCCGGGACAGGGAGGACACCGGGGAGCTGTTTTTT.